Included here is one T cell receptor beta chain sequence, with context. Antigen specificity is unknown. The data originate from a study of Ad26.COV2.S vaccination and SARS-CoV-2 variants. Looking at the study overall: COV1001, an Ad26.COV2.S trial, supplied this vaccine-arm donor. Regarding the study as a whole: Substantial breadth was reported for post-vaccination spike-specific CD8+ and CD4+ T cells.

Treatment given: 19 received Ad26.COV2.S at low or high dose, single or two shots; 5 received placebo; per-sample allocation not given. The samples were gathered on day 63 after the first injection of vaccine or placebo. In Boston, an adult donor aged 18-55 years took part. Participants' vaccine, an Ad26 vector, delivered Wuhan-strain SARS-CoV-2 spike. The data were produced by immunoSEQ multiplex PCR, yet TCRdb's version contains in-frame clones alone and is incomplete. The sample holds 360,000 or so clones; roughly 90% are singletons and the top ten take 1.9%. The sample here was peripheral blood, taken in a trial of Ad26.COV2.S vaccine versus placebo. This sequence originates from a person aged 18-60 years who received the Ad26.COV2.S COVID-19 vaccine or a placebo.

CDR3 residues: CASSSETSGKSLRMTQYF. The CDR3 bases are TGTGCCAGCAGTTCGGAGACTAGCGGGAAATCCCTCCGGATGACCCAGTACTTC. The chain joins TRBV28 to TRBJ2-5; 11 bases map to TRBD2. Per the germline V gene, CDR1 is MDHEN and CDR2 is SYDVKM. This CDR3 has 18 residues. V lost 4 bases to trimming and J lost 7 bases; unmatched junction nucleotides: 17.